The 20 T cell receptor beta chains reported below all come from one sample, sequenced in a study of T cell responses to AZD1222 COVID-19 vaccine (TCRdb year 2021). This specimen's time point label, per the study, means: about 28 days (+/-7) after the second vaccine dose. The library was generated by the immunoSEQ multiplex PCR assay. Entries here come from immuneACCESS through TCRdb and include only in-frame sequences with V and J called. Some clones fail to appear in such tables; in the studies checked, an unresolved V gene covers under half of the shortfall, and the cause of the remainder is unknown. The sample contains 90,000 to 100,000 clones, about nine tenths of them found a single time. Roughly 15% of the sample goes to the ten largest clones. The source material was peripheral blood, sampled 28 days after the second AZD1222 dose. Receptors were obtained from an adult who received the AZD1222 COVID-19 vaccine.

The chain employs TRBV29-1 and TRBJ2-7; D not resolved. The germline CDR1 and CDR2 sequences are SQVTM and ANQGSEA. The ends were cut back, 5 bases at V and 0 bases at J, with 11 bases in the middle. This CDR3 has 13 residues. The CDR3 sequence: CSVHLTSSYEQYF. Written as DNA, the CDR3 is TGCAGCGTTCATCTCACGAGCTCCTACGAGCAGTACTTC.

V and J are TRBV18 and TRBJ1-2; D is unresolved. This CDR3 has 13 residues. Germline V gives CDR1 KGHSH, CDR2 LQKENI. Trimming shortened V by 1 base and J by 6 bases, and 9 bases separated the two germline ends. In DNA, the CDR3 is TGTGCCAGCTCACCACGACTCTCGGATGGCTACACCTTC. Protein sequence: CASSPRLSDGYTF.

The chain couples TRBV11-2 to TRBJ1-2; 10 bases agree with TRBD1. The CDR3 runs to 14 residues. CDR1 is SGHAT, CDR2 FQNNGV, per germline. J gave up 9 bases and V 5 bases, and 9 bases lay outside the gene matches. CDR3 DNA: TGTGCCAGCAGCCCCCAGGGACAGGGGAGGAGCTACACCTTC. Translation gives CASSPQGQGRSYTF.

In DNA form, the CDR3 reads TGTGCCAGCAGCCACGGCGCGGGGGGCTACAATGAGCAGTTCTTC. Translating it yields CASSHGAGGYNEQFF. V gene TRBV11-2 combines with J gene TRBJ2-1; 8 bases map to TRBD2. V shed 5 bases and J 3 bases; nucleotides not matched to a gene: 6. The CDR3 spans 15 residues. Per the germline V gene, CDR1 is SGHAT and CDR2 is FQNNGV.

The rearrangement links TRBV9 to TRBJ2-1; D not certain. Between the trimmed V and J ends, which lost 0 bases and 5 bases, there was a span of 12 bases. The CDR3 loop spans 15 amino acids. Germline V gives CDR1 SGDLS, CDR2 YYNGEE. This CDR3 is CASSVDPRPDNEQFF. CDR3 DNA: TGTGCCAGCAGCGTAGATCCTAGACCAGACAATGAGCAGTTCTTC.

J is TRBJ2-5 and V is TRBV29-1; 12 bases line up with TRBD2. V trimming: 6 bases; J trimming: 4 bases; junction bases outside the gene matches: 9. The germline CDR1 and CDR2 sequences are SQVTM and ANQGSEA. This CDR3 comprises 15 residues. CDR3 in amino acids: CSVYGLAGFLETQYF. In DNA form, the CDR3 reads TGCAGCGTATATGGACTAGCGGGATTCCTAGAGACCCAGTACTTC.

The chain couples TRBV27 to TRBJ1-4; D uncertain. Trimming left V 3 bases short and J 7 bases short, with 9 bases between. The CDR3 runs to 13 residues. From germline, CDR1 is MNHEY and CDR2 SMNVEV (reference sequence). The CDR3 sequence is CASSLSGGEKLFF. DNA of the CDR3: TGTGCCAGCAGTTTGAGTGGAGGTGAAAAACTGTTTTTT. The variable domain in full, with the rest retrieved from reference TRBV27 and TRBJ1-4, is EAQVTQNPRYLITVTGKKLTVTCSQNMNHEYMSWYRQDPGLGLRQIYYSMNVEVTDKGDVPEGYKVSRKEKRNFPLILESPSPNQTSLYFCASSLSGGEKLFFGSGTQLSVL.

The V call is TRBV19, the J call TRBJ2-7, with 8 positions matching TRBD1. The V segment lost 0 bases and the J segment 5 bases; nucleotides outside the gene matches: 6. The CDR3 is made up of 15 amino acids. Per germline, CDR1 LNHDA and CDR2 SQIVND (reference sequence). The DNA of the CDR3 is TGTGCCAGTAGTATAGAGGGACAACAGGGGGACGAGCAGTACTTC. As protein: CASSIEGQQGDEQYF.

The rearrangement joins TRBV2 to TRBJ2-7; maybe TRBD2 (6 bases). The CDR3 totals 14 residues. CDR1 is SNHLY, CDR2 FYNNEI, per germline. V was trimmed by 7 bases and J by 3 bases, leaving 16 bases between them. The CDR3 region has the DNA TGTGCCAGCATGGGGGGTCTAACACACTACGAGCAGTACTTC. Amino acids: CASMGGLTHYEQYF.

The chain joins TRBV4-1 to TRBJ1-1; D uncertain. The germline gives CDR1 MGHRA, CDR2 YSYEKL. V dropped 1 base and J dropped 4 bases, with 19 bases sitting between them. CDR3 length equals 17 residues. DNA of the CDR3: TGCGCCAGCAGCCAAGGGGTTCTAGTGCGGATTCTCACTGAAGCTTTCTTT. Residues: CASSQGVLVRILTEAFF.

The chain employs TRBV14 and TRBJ1-3, with D unresolved. Trimming left V 3 bases short and J 2 bases short, with 14 bases between. Germline CDR1 is SGHDN and CDR2 is FVKESK. The length of the CDR3 is 16 residues. Written as DNA, the CDR3 is TGTGCCAGCAGCCATTTCAACCCGGAAGCTGGAAACACCATATATTTT. It translates to CASSHFNPEAGNTIYF.

V gene TRBV7-9 combines with J gene TRBJ1-1, with D possibly TRBD1 on 6 matching bases. Germline V lookup: CDR1 SEHNR, CDR2 FQNEAQ (reference sequence). Trimming cost V 4 bases and J 5 bases, with 11 bases left between them. The CDR3 has 13 amino acids. As DNA, the CDR3 is TGTGCCAGCAGCTCAGGGGAGGAAACTGAAGCTTTCTTT. Amino acids: CASSSGEETEAFF.

The J gene is TRBJ1-6, the V gene TRBV27, with no clear D. Per germline, CDR1 MNHEY and CDR2 SMNVEV (reference sequence). This CDR3 has 14 residues. V lost 3 bases and J 6 bases, leaving 9 bases between the germline ends. The CDR3 is CASSFPGFNSPLHF. CDR3 nucleotides: TGTGCCAGCAGTTTCCCGGGCTTTAATTCACCCCTCCACTTT.

The rearrangement joins TRBV29-1 to TRBJ2-1; 12 nucleotides match TRBD2. After removal of 2 bases from V and 2 bases from J, the junction contained 7 bases not matched to a gene. The CDR3 has 17 amino acids. Germline loops: CDR1 SQVTM, CDR2 ANQGSEA. CDR3 amino acids: CSVEFLAGGRAYNEQFF. The CDR3, as DNA: TGCAGCGTTGAATTTCTAGCGGGAGGGCGAGCCTACAATGAGCAGTTCTTC.

The chain combines TRBV5-5 with TRBJ2-5; no reliable D call. CDR1 SGHKS and CDR2 YYEKEE come from the germline V gene (reference sequence). CDR3 length: 15 residues. Trimming shortened V by 0 bases and J by 5 bases, and 14 bases separated the two germline ends. CDR3 region: CASSLVIVPGETQYF. Here the CDR3 DNA reads TGTGCCAGCAGCTTGGTTATTGTCCCCGGGGAGACCCAGTACTTC.

The chain is built from TRBV28 and TRBJ2-1; 8 bases align to TRBD2. Germline CDR1 reads MDHEN; CDR2 reads SYDVKM. The CDR3 is 15 residues long. V was pared by 6 bases and J by 3 bases, with 7 bases of the junction left unmatched. CDR3 sequence (DNA): TGTGCCAGCAGAGCAGCGGGAGAGGGCTACAATGAGCAGTTCTTC. This sequence encodes CASRAAGEGYNEQFF.

V is TRBV7-2 and J is TRBJ2-7; 7 bases align to TRBD2. The CDR3 sequence is 15 residues long. J was trimmed by 3 bases and V by 5 bases; bases with no gene match: 10. CDR1 is SGHTA and CDR2 is FQGNSA in the germline V gene. The chain's CDR3 is CASSPSGTSLYEQYF. CDR3 in DNA: TGTGCCAGCAGCCCGAGCGGGACCTCCCTCTACGAGCAGTACTTC.

The chain uses TRBV5-4 and TRBJ1-4, with 11 nucleotides matching TRBD1. The CDR3 runs 19 residues. Trimming cost V 1 base and J 2 bases; bases outside gene matches: 10. CDR1 and CDR2 from the germline V gene are SGHNT and YYREEE (reference sequence). In DNA, the CDR3 is TGTGCCAGCAGCTTGTACCCCGGGACAGGGGGTTTGACTAATGAAAAACTGTTTTTT. Protein product: CASSLYPGTGGLTNEKLFF.

About this clone itself: Only one base separates this from a far larger clonotype, so it likely reflects a read error. This chain links TRBV27 with TRBJ2-7; D uncertain. The germline V and J ends were trimmed by 5 bases and 0 bases, with 2 bases remaining between them. CDR1 and CDR2 from the germline V gene are MNHEY and SMNVEV (reference sequence). This CDR3 is 11 amino acids long. In nucleotides, the CDR3 is TGTGCCAGCAGTCTCTCCTACGAGCAGTACTTC. Its protein is CASSLSYEQYF.

The CDR3: CASTETGDNYEQYF. The DNA for the CDR3 is TGTGCCAGCACAGAGACAGGGGATAACTACGAGCAGTACTTC. V and J are TRBV9 and TRBJ2-7; the match to TRBD1 covers 8 bases. The trim removed 6 bases at V and 3 bases at J, leaving 8 bases unmatched. Germline CDR1 SGDLS, CDR2 YYNGEE. The CDR3 is 14 amino acids.